This T cell receptor (beta chain) stems from a study of graft-versus-host responses after intestinal transplantation. General observations from the study: Declines in HvG clones occurring early post-transplant were associated with peak circulating GvH clone levels. Those patients showing graft-donor T cell macrochimerism displayed high graft-versus-host to host-versus-graft clonal ratios in allografts.

Details on this clone: Its antigen is still unknown.

The method was immunoSEQ multiplex PCR; TCRdb's version includes in-frame clones alone and lacks a portion of them. Of about 39,000 clones listed, nearly 95% were seen once; the top ten hold over 0.2%. V was shortened by 3 bases and J by 8 bases, with 10 bases between the two germline ends. This CDR3 is built from 13 residues. Germline CDR1 MGHRA, CDR2 YSYEKL. The receptor was isolated from a human donor who was the organ donor for an intestinal transplant. The source material was unstimulated CD8+ T cells sorted from spleen or lymph node cells, sampled before transplant. The V call is TRBV4-1, the J call TRBJ1-4, with a tentative D call TRBD1 (6 bases). CDR3 DNA: TGCGCCAGCAGCCAGCGAACAGGGGAAAAACTGTTTTTT. It codes for CASSQRTGEKLFF.